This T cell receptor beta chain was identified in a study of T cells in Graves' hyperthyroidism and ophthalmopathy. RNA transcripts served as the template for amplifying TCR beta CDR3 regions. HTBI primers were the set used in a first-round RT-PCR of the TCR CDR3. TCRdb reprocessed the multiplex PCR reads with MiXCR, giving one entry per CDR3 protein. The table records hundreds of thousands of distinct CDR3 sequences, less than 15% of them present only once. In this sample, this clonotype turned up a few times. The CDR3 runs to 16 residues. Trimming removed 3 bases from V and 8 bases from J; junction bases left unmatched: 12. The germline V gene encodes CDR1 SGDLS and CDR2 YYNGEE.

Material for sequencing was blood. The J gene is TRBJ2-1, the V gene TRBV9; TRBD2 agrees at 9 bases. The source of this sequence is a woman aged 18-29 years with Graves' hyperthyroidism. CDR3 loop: CASSAQTSGRGYEQFF. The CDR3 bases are TGTGCCAGCAGCGCCCAGACTAGCGGACGGGGGTATGAGCAGTTCTTC.